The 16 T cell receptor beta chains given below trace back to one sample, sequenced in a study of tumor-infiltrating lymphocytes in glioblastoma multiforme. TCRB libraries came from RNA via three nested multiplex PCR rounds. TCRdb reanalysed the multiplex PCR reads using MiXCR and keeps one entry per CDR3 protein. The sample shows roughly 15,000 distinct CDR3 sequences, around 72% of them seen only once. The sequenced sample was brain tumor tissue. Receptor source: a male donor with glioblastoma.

CDR3 nucleotide sequence: TGTGCCAGCAGCCAAGATCCGTACAGGCTATACGAGCAGTACTTC. It translates to CASSQDPYRLYEQYF. The chain uses TRBV4-2 and TRBJ2-7; D might be TRBD1 (5 bases). Trimming pared 0 bases from V and 4 bases from J, leaving 13 bases between. Germline V CDR1 and CDR2: LGHNA, YNFKEQ. The CDR3 sequence is 15 residues long.

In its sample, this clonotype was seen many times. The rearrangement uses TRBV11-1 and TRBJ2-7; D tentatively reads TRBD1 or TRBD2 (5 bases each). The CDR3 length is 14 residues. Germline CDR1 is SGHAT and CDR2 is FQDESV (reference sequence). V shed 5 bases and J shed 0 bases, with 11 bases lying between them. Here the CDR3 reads CASSQGTYSYEQYF. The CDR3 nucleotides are TGTGCCAGCAGCCAAGGGACGTACTCCTACGAGCAGTACTTC.

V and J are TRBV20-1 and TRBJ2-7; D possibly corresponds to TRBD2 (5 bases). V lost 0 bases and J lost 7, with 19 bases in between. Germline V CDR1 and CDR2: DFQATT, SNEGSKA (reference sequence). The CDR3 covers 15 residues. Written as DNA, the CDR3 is TGCAGTGCTAGAGATGCTAATTCGGGGTCGGGAGAGCAGTACTTC. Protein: CSARDANSGSGEQYF.

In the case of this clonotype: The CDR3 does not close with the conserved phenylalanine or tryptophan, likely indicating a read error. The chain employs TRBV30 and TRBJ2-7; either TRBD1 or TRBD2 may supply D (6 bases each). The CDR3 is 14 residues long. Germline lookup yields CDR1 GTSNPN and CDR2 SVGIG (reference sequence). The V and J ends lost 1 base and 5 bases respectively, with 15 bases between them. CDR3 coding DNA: TGTGCCTGGAGTGACGGCCCGGGGGACAACGAGCAGTACCTC. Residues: CAWSDGPGDNEQYL.

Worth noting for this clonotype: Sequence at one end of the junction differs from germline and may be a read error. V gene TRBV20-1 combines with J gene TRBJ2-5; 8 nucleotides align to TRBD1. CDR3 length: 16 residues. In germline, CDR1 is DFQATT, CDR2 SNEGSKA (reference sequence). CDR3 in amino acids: CSVRDEQGAFKETLYF. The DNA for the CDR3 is TGCAGTGTTAGGGATGAGCAGGGGGCGTTTAAGGAGACCCTGTACTTC.

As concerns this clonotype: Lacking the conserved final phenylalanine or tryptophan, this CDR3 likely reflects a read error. CDR3 nucleotide sequence: TGCGCCAGCAGCTTGGGGACAGGGGTCTACAATGAGCAGTTCCCC. Translation gives CASSLGTGVYNEQFP. The V call is TRBV5-1, the J call TRBJ2-1; 9 positions agree with TRBD1. The junction had 1 base not matched to a gene; V was cut back by 0 bases and J by 3 bases. The germline V gene has CDR1 SGHRS and CDR2 YFSETQ. The CDR3 loop spans 15 amino acids.

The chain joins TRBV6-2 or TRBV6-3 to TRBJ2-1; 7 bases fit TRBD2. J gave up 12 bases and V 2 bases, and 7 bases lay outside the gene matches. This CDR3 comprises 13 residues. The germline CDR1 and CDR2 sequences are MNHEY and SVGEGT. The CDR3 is CASSYGRVHMQFF. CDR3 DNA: TGTGCCAGCAGTTACGGGAGGGTCCATATGCAGTTCTTC.

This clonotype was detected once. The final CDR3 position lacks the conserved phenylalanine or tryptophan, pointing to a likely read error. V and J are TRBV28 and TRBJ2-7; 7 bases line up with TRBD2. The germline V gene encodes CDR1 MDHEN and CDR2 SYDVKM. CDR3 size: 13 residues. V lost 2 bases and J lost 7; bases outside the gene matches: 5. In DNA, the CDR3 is TGTGCCAGCAGTTTAGGGACTACCGGAGAGCAGTACTCC. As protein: CASSLGTTGEQYS.

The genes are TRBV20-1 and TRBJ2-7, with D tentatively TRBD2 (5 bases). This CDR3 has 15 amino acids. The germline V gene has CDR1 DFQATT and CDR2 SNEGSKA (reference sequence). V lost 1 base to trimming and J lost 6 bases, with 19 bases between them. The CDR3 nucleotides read TGCAGTGCTAGAGGGTTAGCGCGAGGGTTGTGCGAGCAGTACTTC. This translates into CSARGLARGLCEQYF.

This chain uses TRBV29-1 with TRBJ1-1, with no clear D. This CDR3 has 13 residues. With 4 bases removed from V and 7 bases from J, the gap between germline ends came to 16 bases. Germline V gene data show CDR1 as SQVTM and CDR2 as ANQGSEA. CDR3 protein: CSVVQVDGLEAFF. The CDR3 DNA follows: TGCAGCGTTGTTCAAGTGGACGGCCTTGAAGCTTTCTTT.

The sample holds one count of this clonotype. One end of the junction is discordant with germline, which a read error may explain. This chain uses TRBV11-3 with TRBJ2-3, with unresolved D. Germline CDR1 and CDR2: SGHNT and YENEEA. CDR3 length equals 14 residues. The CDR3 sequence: CASSLESHTDTQYF. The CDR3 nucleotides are TGTGCCAGCAGCCTTGAGAGTCATACAGATACTCAGTATTTT.

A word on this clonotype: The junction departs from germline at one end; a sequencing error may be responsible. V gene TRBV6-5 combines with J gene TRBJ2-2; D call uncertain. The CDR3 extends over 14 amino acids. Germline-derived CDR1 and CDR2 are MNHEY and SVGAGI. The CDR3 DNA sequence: TGTGCCAGTAGTTACTCTCTGCAGATCGGTGAGCTGTTTTTT. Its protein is CASSYSLQIGELFF.

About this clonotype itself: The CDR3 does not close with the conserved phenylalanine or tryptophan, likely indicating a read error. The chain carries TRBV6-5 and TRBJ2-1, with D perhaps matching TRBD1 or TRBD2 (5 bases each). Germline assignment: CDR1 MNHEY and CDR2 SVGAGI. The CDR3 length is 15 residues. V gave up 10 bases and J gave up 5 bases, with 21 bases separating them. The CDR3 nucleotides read TGTGCCAACAATCCTTCTAGCAGGGTCAACAATGAGCAGTTCTTA. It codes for CANNPSSRVNNEQFL.

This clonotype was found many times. The CDR3, as DNA: TGTGCCAGCAGCTTAGCTCGAGGGACGCATGAGCAGTTCTTC. The encoded protein is CASSLARGTHEQFF. The rearrangement uses TRBV11-2 and TRBJ2-1; D could derive from TRBD1 or TRBD2 (5 bases each). V shed 1 base and J shed 8 bases, with 12 bases lying between them. In germline, CDR1 is SGHAT, CDR2 FQNNGV. This CDR3 spans 14 amino acids.

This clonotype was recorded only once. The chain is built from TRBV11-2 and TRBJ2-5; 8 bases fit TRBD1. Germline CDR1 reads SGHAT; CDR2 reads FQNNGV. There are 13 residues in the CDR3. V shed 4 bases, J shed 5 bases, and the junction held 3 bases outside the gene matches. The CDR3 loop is CASSWTGSETQYF. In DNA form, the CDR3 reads TGTGCCAGCAGCTGGACAGGGTCCGAGACCCAGTACTTC.

The CDR3: CASSYDRATYEQYF. CDR3 bases: TGTGCCAGCAGCTACGACAGGGCTACCTACGAGCAGTACTTC. V and J are TRBV6-1 and TRBJ2-7; 7 positions agree with TRBD1. Germline V gene data show CDR1 as MNHNS and CDR2 as SASEGT. V lost 6 bases, J lost 2 bases, and 7 bases stayed unmatched. The CDR3 spans 14 residues.